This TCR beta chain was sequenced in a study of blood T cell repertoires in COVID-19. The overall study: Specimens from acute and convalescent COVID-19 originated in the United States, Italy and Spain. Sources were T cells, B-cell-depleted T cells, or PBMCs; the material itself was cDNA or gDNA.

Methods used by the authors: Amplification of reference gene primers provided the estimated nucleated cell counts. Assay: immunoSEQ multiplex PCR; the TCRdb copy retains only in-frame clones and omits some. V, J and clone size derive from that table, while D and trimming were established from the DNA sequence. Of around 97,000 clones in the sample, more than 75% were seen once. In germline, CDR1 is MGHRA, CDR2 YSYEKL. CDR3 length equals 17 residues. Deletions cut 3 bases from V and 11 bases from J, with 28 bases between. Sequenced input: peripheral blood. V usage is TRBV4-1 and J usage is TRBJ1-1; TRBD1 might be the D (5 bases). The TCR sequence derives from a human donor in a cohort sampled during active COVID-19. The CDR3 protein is CASSHLTNLPRIGGAFF. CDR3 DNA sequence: TGCGCCAGCAGCCATTTAACAAATCTCCCCCGGATCGGGGGGGCTTTCTTT.